The 31 T cell receptor beta chains presented below share a single source sample, sequenced in a study of T cell responses to AZD1222 COVID-19 vaccine. Profiled with immunoSEQ multiplex PCR; TCRdb holds only in-frame clones, not every one. The table shows some 130,000 clones, with about 90% occurring only once. The sequenced sample was peripheral blood, obtained on day 0 of AZD1222 vaccination. These receptors originate from an adult in good health.

This sequence joins TRBV20-1 and TRBJ1-1; D call uncertain. Germline V gene lookup returns CDR1 DFQATT and CDR2 SNEGSKA (reference sequence). The CDR3 has 11 amino acids. V lost 2 bases, J lost 0 bases, and 1 base lay in between. The CDR3 loop is CSARLNTEAFF. The CDR3, as DNA: TGCAGTGCTAGACTGAACACTGAAGCTTTCTTT.

The CDR3, as DNA: TGTGCCAGCAGTTTAAAAGGGATTTCTATATCTGGGGCCAACGTCCTGACTTTC. This translates into CASSLKGISISGANVLTF. The chain combines TRBV27 with TRBJ2-6; D gene unclear. There are 18 residues in the CDR3. Per the germline V gene, CDR1 is MNHEY and CDR2 is SMNVEV (reference sequence). With 2 bases removed from V and 1 base from J, the gap between germline ends came to 15 bases. Full variable domain (remainder filled in from reference TRBV27 and TRBJ2-6): EAQVTQNPRYLITVTGKKLTVTCSQNMNHEYMSWYRQDPGLGLRQIYYSMNVEVTDKGDVPEGYKVSRKEKRNFPLILESPSPNQTSLYFCASSLKGISISGANVLTFGAGSRLTVL.

J is TRBJ1-4 and V is TRBV6-5; D remains ambiguous. Germline CDR1 MNHEY, CDR2 SVGAGI. Deletions cut 6 bases from V and 5 bases from J, with 10 bases between. This CDR3 comprises 13 residues. The CDR3 region has the DNA TGTGCCAGCAGGCTCGATTTAAATGAAAAACTGTTTTTT. Its protein is CASRLDLNEKLFF.

This rearrangement joins TRBV5-1 to TRBJ2-2, with TRBD2 matching over 14 bases. V lost 4 bases, J lost 2 bases, and 13 bases stayed unmatched. There are 20 residues in the CDR3. The germline CDR1 and CDR2 sequences are SGHRS and YFSETQ. The CDR3 DNA follows: TGCGCCAGCAGCGGAAACCCCGGGACTAGCGGGAGCTTCAACACCGGGGAGCTGTTTTTT. Translated, it gives CASSGNPGTSGSFNTGELFF.

V usage is TRBV19 and J usage is TRBJ1-5; TRBD1 is a possible D gene (6 bases). CDR1 and CDR2 (germline): LNHDA, SQIVND (reference sequence). This CDR3 has 17 amino acids. V dropped 8 bases and J dropped 3 bases, with 23 bases sitting between them. CDR3 region: CASGSGGRGYPNQPQHF. The CDR3 DNA reads TGTGCCAGTGGATCTGGGGGGCGCGGTTATCCCAATCAGCCCCAGCATTTT. Full variable domain (remainder filled in from reference TRBV19 and TRBJ1-5): DGGITQSPKYLFRKEGQNVTLSCEQNLNHDAMYWYRQDPGQGLRLIYYSQIVNDFQKGDIAEGYSVSREKKESFPLTVTSAQKNPTAFYLCASGSGGRGYPNQPQHFGDGTRLSIL.

This clone has just one count. V is TRBV19 and J is TRBJ2-2, with D possibly matching TRBD2 (5 bases). Germline V gene data show CDR1 as LNHDA and CDR2 as SQIVND (reference sequence). The CDR3 extends over 14 amino acids. The V end lost 10 bases, the J end lost 1 base, and 13 bases lay between the germline ends. The CDR3: CAISVTLNTGELFF. In nucleotides, the CDR3 is TGTGCCATTAGCGTCACCCTGAACACCGGGGAGCTGTTTTTT.

J is TRBJ1-2 and V is TRBV5-6; no reliable D call. V shed 4 bases and J shed 3 bases, with 10 bases lying between them. The germline V gene encodes CDR1 SGHDT and CDR2 YYEEEE. The CDR3 is 13 amino acids. CDR3 in amino acids: CASSNQVDYGYTF. The CDR3 DNA reads as TGTGCCAGCAGCAATCAGGTGGACTATGGCTACACCTTC.

V and J are TRBV27 and TRBJ1-1, with D hard to call. V lost 4 bases, J lost 1 base, and 7 bases lay in between. The CDR3 is 13 residues long. Germline assignment: CDR1 MNHEY and CDR2 SMNVEV (reference sequence). CDR3 region: CASSSHQNTEAFF. The CDR3 DNA reads TGTGCCAGCAGTTCTCACCAGAACACTGAAGCTTTCTTT.

The gene calls are TRBV18 and TRBJ1-4; TRBD1 matches 8 bases. The CDR3 extends over 16 amino acids. V trimming: 4 bases; J trimming: 7 bases; junction bases outside the gene matches: 11. Germline CDR1 reads KGHSH; CDR2 reads LQKENI. CDR3 residues: CASSQLQGEASEKLFF. The DNA for the CDR3 is TGTGCCAGCTCACAATTACAGGGGGAGGCCAGTGAAAAACTGTTTTTT.

The rearrangement links TRBV30 to TRBJ1-1; no reliable D call. Germline V lookup: CDR1 GTSNPN, CDR2 SVGIG (reference sequence). The germline V and J ends were trimmed by 3 bases and 6 bases, with 11 bases remaining between them. The CDR3 covers 12 residues. CDR3 coding DNA: TGTGCCTGGAGGGGTAATAGCCCTGAAGCTTTCTTT. Translation: CAWRGNSPEAFF.

This clone was recorded only once. This chain links TRBV7-2 with TRBJ2-7; D gene uncertain. CDR1 and CDR2 (germline): SGHTA, FQGNSA. The CDR3 extends over 14 amino acids. V lost 1 base and J 5 bases, leaving 12 bases between the germline ends. The CDR3: CASSLDQTGDEQYF. The CDR3 bases are TGTGCCAGCAGCTTAGACCAGACCGGAGACGAGCAGTACTTC.

The CDR3 DNA reads as TGTGCCAGCAGCCAAACCCGGGAGGCAGATACGCAGTATTTT. This gives the protein CASSQTREADTQYF. This chain links TRBV3-1 (or the pseudogene TRBV3-2) with TRBJ2-3; TRBD2 aligns across 7 bases. The CDR3 extends over 14 amino acids. The germline V gene has CDR1 LGHDT and CDR2 YNNKEL (reference sequence). The V gene end was trimmed by 2 bases and the J gene end by 4 bases; junction bases not matched to a gene: 3.

This rearrangement joins TRBV5-4 to TRBJ2-3, with 10 bases identical to TRBD2. CDR1 and CDR2 (germline): SGHNT, YYREEE (reference sequence). There are 15 residues in the CDR3. Trimming took 5 bases from V and 1 from J; bases not matched to a gene: 4. CDR3 amino acids: CASSPTSGGTDTQYF. The DNA for the CDR3 is TGTGCCAGCAGTCCAACTAGCGGGGGCACAGATACGCAGTATTTT. Supplemented by reference TRBV5-4 and TRBJ2-3, the full variable domain reads ETGVTQSPTHLIKTRGQQVTLRCSSQSGHNTVSWYQQALGQGPQFIFQYYREEENGRGNFPPRFSGLQFPNYSSELNVNALELDDSALYLCASSPTSGGTDTQYFGPGTRLTVL.

The chain couples TRBV27 to TRBJ2-1, with 12 bases matching TRBD2. Losses at the gene ends were 4 bases for V and 3 bases for J; bases not matched to a gene: 4. CDR3 size: 16 residues. CDR1 is MNHEY and CDR2 is SMNVEV in the germline V gene (reference sequence). The CDR3 sequence is CASSSRTSGDYNEQFF. The CDR3 bases are TGTGCCAGCAGTTCGCGGACTAGCGGGGACTACAATGAGCAGTTCTTC.

The genes are TRBV4-1 and TRBJ1-6, with TRBD1 identical over 8 bases. Germline V lookup: CDR1 MGHRA, CDR2 YSYEKL. Trimming removed 7 bases from V and 7 bases from J; junction bases left unmatched: 6. The CDR3 contains 14 residues. CDR3 sequence (DNA): TGCGCCAGCAACGAGGACAGGGAAAATTCACCCCTCCACTTT. Protein product: CASNEDRENSPLHF.

This clone was detected once. The chain employs TRBV12-5 and TRBJ2-1; 10 nucleotides match TRBD2. CDR3 length equals 15 residues. Germline V CDR1 and CDR2: LGHNT, FRNRAP. After removal of 1 base from V and 10 bases from J, the junction contained 7 bases not matched to a gene. The CDR3 DNA follows: TGTGCTAGTGGTTTGGGGCTAGCGGGGGTTGTGGAGCAGTTCTTC. It yields the protein CASGLGLAGVVEQFF.

To note about this clone: No DNA is shown, since the ends of the CDR3 on it are uncertain; the CDR3 is the one TCRdb lists. The V call is TRBV21-1, the J call TRBJ2-4; TRBD1, the table's D call, lacks a check against the DNA. TRBV21-1 is recorded as a pseudogene. The CDR3 sequence runs 18 residues, both termini included. CDR3 loop: CARFYRCGTGVAKNIQYF.

This chain links TRBV19 with TRBJ1-5; D is ambiguous. CDR1 and CDR2 from the germline V gene are LNHDA and SQIVND (reference sequence). Trimming removed 9 bases from V and 9 bases from J, with 3 bases in between. The CDR3 loop spans 8 amino acids. This chain's CDR3 is CARRPQHF. The CDR3, as DNA: TGTGCCAGAAGGCCCCAGCATTTT. Variable domain in full (rest from reference TRBV19 and TRBJ1-5): DGGITQSPKYLFRKEGQNVTLSCEQNLNHDAMYWYRQDPGQGLRLIYYSQIVNDFQKGDIAEGYSVSREKKESFPLTVTSAQKNPTAFYLCARRPQHFGDGTRLSIL.

V usage is TRBV5-4 and J usage is TRBJ2-1, with D perhaps matching TRBD2 (6 bases). Trimming pared 3 bases from V and 3 bases from J, leaving 16 bases between. The germline V gene encodes CDR1 SGHNT and CDR2 YYREEE (reference sequence). This CDR3 spans 16 amino acids. The CDR3 spells CASSSAGSGYYNEQFF. CDR3 nucleotide sequence: TGTGCCAGCAGCTCTGCCGGGAGTGGGTACTACAATGAGCAGTTCTTC. The complete variable domain, with remaining parts taken from reference TRBV5-4 and TRBJ2-1, reads ETGVTQSPTHLIKTRGQQVTLRCSSQSGHNTVSWYQQALGQGPQFIFQYYREEENGRGNFPPRFSGLQFPNYSSELNVNALELDDSALYLCASSSAGSGYYNEQFFGPGTRLTVL.

The V call is TRBV4-3, the J call TRBJ1-5, with D hard to call. Germline CDR1 and CDR2: LGHNA and YSLEER. The length of the CDR3 is 15 residues. Trimming removed 4 bases from V and 2 bases from J, with 12 bases in between. DNA for the CDR3: TGCGCCAGCAGCCCCCGGAGGGTAGGCAATCAGCCCCAGCATTTT. This encodes CASSPRRVGNQPQHF.

This sequence joins TRBV6-2 or TRBV6-3 and TRBJ1-2; 9 bases agree with TRBD1. CDR1 is MNHEY and CDR2 is SVGEGT in the germline V gene. V was pared by 0 bases and J by 2 bases, with 10 bases of the junction left unmatched. The CDR3 contains 18 residues. As DNA, the CDR3 is TGTGCCAGCAGTTACTCGAGAAGGGGACAGGGCGAAAACTATGGCTACACCTTC. It codes for CASSYSRRGQGENYGYTF.

This clone was seen a handful of times. The J gene is TRBJ2-4, the V gene TRBV9, with 11 bases identical to TRBD2. The CDR3 length is 15 residues. Trimming at V came to 5 bases and at J to 6 bases, leaving 7 bases not matched to a gene. Germline V lookup: CDR1 SGDLS, CDR2 YYNGEE. The CDR3 spells CASSLAGGWGNIQYF. The DNA of the CDR3 is TGTGCCAGCAGTTTAGCGGGAGGGTGGGGAAACATTCAGTACTTC.

The genes are TRBV27 and TRBJ1-1, with D unclear. V was trimmed by 5 bases and J by 0 bases, leaving 10 bases between them. The CDR3 covers 14 residues. Germline loops: CDR1 MNHEY, CDR2 SMNVEV (reference sequence). In DNA, the CDR3 is TGTGCCAGCAGTCCGAGAGACATGAACACTGAAGCTTTCTTT. It is translated as CASSPRDMNTEAFF.

V usage is TRBV29-1 and J usage is TRBJ1-1, with D uncertain. Germline V gene lookup returns CDR1 SQVTM and CDR2 ANQGSEA. Between the trimmed V and J ends, which lost 2 bases and 1 base, there was a span of 8 bases. CDR3 length: 13 amino acids. The CDR3 loop is CSVERQKNTEAFF. In DNA form, the CDR3 reads TGCAGCGTTGAACGGCAGAAGAACACTGAAGCTTTCTTT. The full variable domain, rest sourced from reference TRBV29-1 and TRBJ1-1, is SAVISQKPSRDICQRGTSLTIQCQVDSQVTMMFWYRQQPGQSLTLIATANQGSEATYESGFVIDKFPISRPNLTFSTLTVSNMSPEDSSIYLCSVERQKNTEAFFGQGTRLTVV.

This chain joins TRBV19 and TRBJ2-7, with 9 bases lining up with TRBD1. CDR3 length: 13 residues. Losses at the gene ends were 6 bases for V and 5 bases for J; bases not matched to a gene: 5. Germline V lookup: CDR1 LNHDA, CDR2 SQIVND (reference sequence). CDR3: CASRKQGAHEQYF. CDR3 nucleotides: TGTGCCAGTAGGAAACAGGGGGCCCACGAGCAGTACTTC.

The CDR3 nucleotides are TGTGCCAGCAGCCAAGATCCAGGAGGGCCAGGTGAGCAGTACTTC. It is translated as CASSQDPGGPGEQYF. The chain has TRBV3-1 (or the pseudogene TRBV3-2) and TRBJ2-7, with D possibly being TRBD2 (6 bases). V was cut by 0 bases and J by 7 bases, with 16 bases left in between. The CDR3 is 15 amino acids. Looked up from germline, CDR1 is LGHDT and CDR2 is YNNKEL (reference sequence).

Here the CDR3 reads CASATGGASNQPQHF. The CDR3 DNA reads as TGTGCCAGTGCGACAGGGGGTGCGAGCAATCAGCCCCAGCATTTT. This chain uses TRBV19 with TRBJ1-5; 9 bases are shared with TRBD1. CDR1 and CDR2 from the germline V gene are LNHDA and SQIVND (reference sequence). The CDR3 length is 15 residues. V lost 8 bases and J lost 1; bases outside the gene matches: 6. The full variable domain, in which reference TRBV19 and TRBJ1-5 provide the parts outside the CDR3, is DGGITQSPKYLFRKEGQNVTLSCEQNLNHDAMYWYRQDPGQGLRLIYYSQIVNDFQKGDIAEGYSVSREKKESFPLTVTSAQKNPTAFYLCASATGGASNQPQHFGDGTRLSIL.

In this sample, this clone turned up once. This rearrangement joins TRBV12-3 or TRBV12-4 to TRBJ2-3, with no clear D. V lost 3 bases, J lost 3 bases, and 4 bases lay in between. The CDR3 runs to 12 residues. DNA of the CDR3: TGTGCCAGCAGTTTCAGGACAGATACGCAGTATTTT. Its protein is CASSFRTDTQYF.

The chain combines TRBV4-2 with TRBJ2-7, with 12 bases identical to TRBD2. Per germline, CDR1 LGHNA and CDR2 YNFKEQ. V lost 1 base, J lost 4 bases, and 8 bases stayed unmatched. CDR3 length equals 17 residues. CDR3 protein: CASSQAPPLAGGYEQYF. The CDR3 coding sequence is TGTGCCAGCAGCCAAGCCCCCCCTCTAGCGGGAGGGTACGAGCAGTACTTC.

The chain carries TRBV20-1 and TRBJ2-1; no firm D call. The CDR3 spans 11 residues. V lost 8 bases and J lost 6, with 11 bases in between. The germline V gene encodes CDR1 DFQATT and CDR2 SNEGSKA (reference sequence). The CDR3 loop is CSSTGFNEQFF. The CDR3, as DNA: TGCAGTTCGACCGGGTTCAATGAGCAGTTCTTC.

The chain combines TRBV19 with TRBJ2-7, with TRBD1 identical over 8 bases. Germline assignment: CDR1 LNHDA and CDR2 SQIVND (reference sequence). This CDR3 has 15 residues. V was clipped by 6 bases and J by 4 bases; unmatched bases: 11. The DNA for the CDR3 is TGTGCCAGTAGGGTTTGGGGACAGGCCCCTTACGAGCAGTACTTC. Its protein product is CASRVWGQAPYEQYF.